The TCR beta chain under discussion was sequenced for a study of OX40 agonist ivuxolimab in advanced cancers. The wider study: Recorded diagnoses for dose-escalation patients were hepatocellular carcinoma, melanoma, renal cell or head and neck cancer. Partial responses were achieved by three patients, of whom one had hepatocellular carcinoma and two had cutaneous melanoma.

Only in-frame clones appear in the TCRdb table, and some are missing; sequencing was by immunoSEQ multiplex PCR. The sample carries roughly 76,000 clones, more than 85% recorded once. This CDR3 has 16 amino acids. J was trimmed by 1 base and V by 0 bases; bases with no gene match: 4. CDR1 is SGHDT, CDR2 YYEEEE, per germline. This TCR was sampled from an adult with an advanced solid tumor such as melanoma, head and neck, liver or kidney cancer. The specimen comprised CD4+ or CD8+ T cells sorted from blood, sampled in a trial of the OX40 agonist ivuxolimab. The chain recombines TRBV5-6 with TRBJ2-3, with 8 bases aligning to TRBD2. The CDR3 bases are TGTGCCAGCAGCTTGGCTAGCGGGTTGCGCACAGATACGCAGTATTTT. It yields the protein CASSLASGLRTDTQYF. Full variable domain (remainder filled in from reference TRBV5-6 and TRBJ2-3): DAGVTQSPTHLIKTRGQQVTLRCSPKSGHDTVSWYQQALGQGPQFIFQYYEEEERQRGNFPDRFSGHQFPNYSSELNVNALLLGDSALYLCASSLASGLRTDTQYFGPGTRLTVL.